These T cell receptor beta chains were read from a single sample in a study of immune evolution from preneoplasia to lung adenocarcinoma. The protocol was immunoSEQ multiplex PCR, while the TCRdb copy is restricted to in-frame clones and leaves out a portion. The sample has about 6,300 clones; roughly 74% are singletons. Input material: FFPE adjacent normal lung tissue. The receptor source for this set is an older donor with lung adenocarcinoma. CDR3s leave out the opening cysteine and the closing phenylalanine or tryptophan.

CDR3aa: ASSPWTPNSNQPQH
j_gene: TRBJ1-5
v_gene: TRBV5-6

CDR3aa: ASSVDLTGELF
j_gene: TRBJ2-2
v_gene: TRBV9

CDR3aa: ASSGTSGDNEQF
j_gene: TRBJ2-1
v_gene: TRBV6-5

CDR3aa: ASSPLGGTEAF
j_gene: TRBJ1-1
v_gene: TRBV18

CDR3aa: ASSEGGGSPLH
j_gene: TRBJ1-6
v_gene: TRBV11-3

CDR3aa: ASSETHRVSEAF
j_gene: TRBJ1-1
v_gene: TRBV6-5

CDR3aa: ASSYLGQPQH
j_gene: TRBJ1-5
v_gene: TRBV6-5

CDR3aa: ASSPRTESGEQY
j_gene: TRBJ2-7
v_gene: TRBV18

CDR3aa: AWSQGRTEAF
j_gene: TRBJ1-1
v_gene: TRBV30

CDR3aa: ASSLGLAGAEQY
j_gene: TRBJ2-7
v_gene: TRBV7-9

CDR3aa: ASSTGQRIQETQY
j_gene: TRBJ2-5
v_gene: TRBV6-5

CDR3aa: ASSYREREEAF
j_gene: TRBJ1-1
v_gene: TRBV6-5

CDR3aa: ASSLSSGGYT
j_gene: TRBJ1-2
v_gene: TRBV7-9

CDR3aa: ASSQASGIQETQY
j_gene: TRBJ2-5
v_gene: TRBV4-2

CDR3aa: ASLGTNQETQY
j_gene: TRBJ2-5
v_gene: TRBV18

CDR3aa: AWSLEDSYEQY
j_gene: TRBJ2-7
v_gene: TRBV30

CDR3aa: ASSATGQGNTEAF
j_gene: TRBJ1-1
v_gene: TRBV10-1

CDR3aa: AISYNEQF
j_gene: TRBJ2-1
v_gene: TRBV7-9

CDR3aa: ASSPGLAGGTGPYNEQF
j_gene: TRBJ2-1
v_gene: TRBV18

CDR3aa: ASSPSPLRLF
j_gene: TRBJ1-4
v_gene: TRBV28

CDR3aa: SAPVNTEAF
j_gene: TRBJ1-1
v_gene: TRBV20-1

CDR3aa: ASSREGIYEQY
j_gene: TRBJ2-7
v_gene: TRBV6-6

CDR3aa: ASSLTKGLSNEQF
j_gene: TRBJ2-1
v_gene: TRBV9

CDR3aa: AITPDGTEETQY
j_gene: TRBJ2-5
v_gene: TRBV10-3

CDR3aa: ATTGTIYGYT
j_gene: TRBJ1-2
v_gene: TRBV6-6

CDR3aa: ASSDPATQY
j_gene: TRBJ2-3
v_gene: TRBV2

CDR3aa: ASMRGLQPQH
j_gene: TRBJ1-5
v_gene: TRBV28

CDR3aa: ASSLEQGAGDTQY
j_gene: TRBJ2-3
v_gene: TRBV7-6

CDR3aa: SPLRSGTQY
j_gene: TRBJ2-3
v_gene: TRBV20-1

CDR3aa: ASSRSNSATNEKLF
j_gene: TRBJ1-4
v_gene: TRBV18

CDR3aa: ASSFLGTVNTEAF
j_gene: TRBJ1-1
v_gene: TRBV28

CDR3aa: ASSPGQGPGTQY
j_gene: TRBJ2-5
v_gene: TRBV18

CDR3aa: ASSLNAAGEKLF
j_gene: TRBJ1-4
v_gene: TRBV7-8

CDR3aa: ASSLSAVGYT
j_gene: TRBJ1-2
v_gene: TRBV5-1

CDR3aa: ASSLEGEPEAF
j_gene: TRBJ1-1
v_gene: TRBV28

CDR3aa: ASSLGTIQNTEAF
j_gene: TRBJ1-1
v_gene: TRBV5-1

CDR3aa: ASSVGRVYEQY
j_gene: TRBJ2-7
v_gene: TRBV9

CDR3aa: ASRPAVADKGHEQY
j_gene: TRBJ2-7
v_gene: TRBV5-5

CDR3aa: ASSGNRGANSPLH
j_gene: TRBJ1-6
v_gene: TRBV11-3

CDR3aa: ASSLNQAQSTQY
j_gene: TRBJ2-5
v_gene: TRBV5-6

CDR3aa: ASSPTRQGGTEAF
j_gene: TRBJ1-1
v_gene: TRBV18

CDR3aa: ASASLDGAGNYGYT
j_gene: TRBJ1-2
v_gene: TRBV5-4

CDR3aa: ASSLSARNQPQH
j_gene: TRBJ1-5
v_gene: TRBV28

CDR3aa: ASSPGLGSGSGELF
j_gene: TRBJ2-2
v_gene: TRBV7-7

CDR3aa: ASSPGGSGNTIY
j_gene: TRBJ1-3
v_gene: TRBV5-1

CDR3aa: ASSETSWNEQY
j_gene: TRBJ2-7
v_gene: TRBV11-2

CDR3aa: ASRVGNTEAF
j_gene: TRBJ1-1
v_gene: TRBV5-1

CDR3aa: ASRDRGLYEQY
j_gene: TRBJ2-7
v_gene: TRBV4-2

CDR3aa: ASSVGADSTDTQY
j_gene: TRBJ2-3
v_gene: TRBV9

CDR3aa: ASNPLEGGEEKLF
j_gene: TRBJ1-4
v_gene: TRBV6-1

CDR3aa: ASSLATGPSYEQY
j_gene: TRBJ2-7
v_gene: TRBV7-8

CDR3aa: ASSSGGVGELF
j_gene: TRBJ2-2
v_gene: TRBV13

CDR3aa: ASSTGTGNTEAF
j_gene: TRBJ1-1
v_gene: TRBV5-1

CDR3aa: SVELPSSMGYT
j_gene: TRBJ1-2
v_gene: TRBV29-1

CDR3aa: AGSSGTRDYEQY
j_gene: TRBJ2-7
v_gene: TRBV28